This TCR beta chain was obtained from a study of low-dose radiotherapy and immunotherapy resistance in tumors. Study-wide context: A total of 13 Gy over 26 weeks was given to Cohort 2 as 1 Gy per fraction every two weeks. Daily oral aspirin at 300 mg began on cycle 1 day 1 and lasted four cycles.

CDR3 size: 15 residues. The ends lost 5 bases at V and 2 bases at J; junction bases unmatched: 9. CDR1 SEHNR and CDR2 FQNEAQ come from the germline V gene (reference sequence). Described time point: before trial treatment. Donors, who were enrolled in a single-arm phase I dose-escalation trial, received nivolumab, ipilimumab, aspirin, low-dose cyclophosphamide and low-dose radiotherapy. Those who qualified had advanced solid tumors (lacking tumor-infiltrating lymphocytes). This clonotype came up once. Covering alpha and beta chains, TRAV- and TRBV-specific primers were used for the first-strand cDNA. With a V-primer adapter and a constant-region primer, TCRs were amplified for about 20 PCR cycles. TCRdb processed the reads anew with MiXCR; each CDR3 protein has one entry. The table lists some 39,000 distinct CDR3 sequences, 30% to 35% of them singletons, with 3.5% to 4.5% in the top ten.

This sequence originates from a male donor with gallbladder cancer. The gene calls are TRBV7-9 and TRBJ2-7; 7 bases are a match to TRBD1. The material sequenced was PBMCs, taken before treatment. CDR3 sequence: CASSVYRDRTYEQYF. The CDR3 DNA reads TGTGCCAGCAGCGTTTACCGGGACAGAACCTACGAGCAGTACTTC.